The 15 T cell receptor beta chains below all came from one sample that was sequenced in a study of human T cells and chemical hapten exposure. Using its own MiXCR run on the RACE reads, TCRdb lists one record per CDR3 protein. Seen here are over 85,000 distinct CDR3 sequences, around an eighth observed once, and the top ten hold 2% to 2.5%. Time point of the sample: patch test 1, 2 weeks after DPC sensitization. Treatment defined: therapeutic diphenylcyclopropenone sensitization with weekly scalp DPC. This sample comprised whole blood, obtained in connection with sensitization to the hapten diphenylcyclopropenone (DPC). All receptors come from a woman in her forties with alopecia areata. Some clones in this sample may be carry-over from other donors' samples.

This clonotype appeared many times. This chain uses TRBV18 with TRBJ2-3; D gene unclear. V lost 6 bases, J lost 2 bases, and 3 bases lay in between. Germline V lookup: CDR1 KGHSH, CDR2 LQKENI. This CDR3 is built from 11 residues. This CDR3 is CASSDTDTQYF. DNA for the CDR3: TGTGCCAGCTCCGACACAGATACGCAGTATTTT.

This clonotype was seen more than once but under ten times. The chain joins TRBV27 to TRBJ2-7; maybe TRBD1 (5 bases). Germline V gene lookup returns CDR1 MNHEY and CDR2 SMNVEV (reference sequence). There are 13 residues in the CDR3. Trimming stripped 4 bases from V and 6 bases from J, with 13 bases between. The CDR3 DNA reads TGTGCCAGCAGTTGGGCAGGGAACGGCGAGCAGTACTTC. Protein: CASSWAGNGEQYF.

This clonotype was seen a few times. The V and J genes are TRBV10-3 and TRBJ2-3, with 8 bases fitting TRBD2. The CDR3 covers 13 residues. V was clipped by 10 bases and J by 4 bases; unmatched bases: 7. Germline lookup yields CDR1 ENHRY and CDR2 SYGVKD. Written as DNA, the CDR3 is TGTGCCAGCCTTAGCGGGACATCAGATACGCAGTATTTT. This sequence encodes CASLSGTSDTQYF.

This rearrangement joins TRBV5-6 to TRBJ2-7; D is tentatively TRBD1 or TRBD2 (5 bases each). The length of the CDR3 is 14 residues. Trimming took off 4 bases at V and 0 bases at J, with 11 bases between the two ends. Germline V lookup: CDR1 SGHDT, CDR2 YYEEEE. The CDR3 coding sequence is TGTGCCAGCAGCCGAACCGGGACCTCCTACGAGCAGTACTTC. It encodes CASSRTGTSYEQYF.

J is TRBJ2-2 and V is TRBV9, with 7 bases fitting TRBD1. This CDR3 is built from 15 residues. Germline V gene sequence: CDR1 SGDLS, CDR2 YYNGEE. The junction had 8 bases not matched to a gene; V was cut back by 4 bases and J by 5 bases. In DNA form, the CDR3 reads TGTGCCAGCAGCCCGGGACAGCGAGGAACCGGGGAGCTGTTTTTT. Its translation: CASSPGQRGTGELFF. Filled out from reference TRBV9 and TRBJ2-2, the complete variable domain reads DSGVTQTPKHLITATGQRVTLRCSPRSGDLSVYWYQQSLDQGLQFLIQYYNGEERAKGNILERFSAQQFPDLHSELNLSSLELGDSALYFCASSPGQRGTGELFFGEGSRLTVL.

The rearrangement links TRBV29-1 to TRBJ2-3; TRBD1 agrees at 8 bases. The CDR3 runs to 14 residues. The germline V gene encodes CDR1 SQVTM and CDR2 ANQGSEA. Trimming cost V 1 base and J 7 bases; bases outside gene matches: 7. In nucleotides, the CDR3 is TGCAGCGTTGAAGGGGCAGGGGGCTTGAATACGCAGTATTTT. This codes for CSVEGAGGLNTQYF.

The DNA for the CDR3 is TGTGCCAGCAGCTTGCATTATAGCAATCAGCCCCAGCATTTT. Translation: CASSLHYSNQPQHF. This chain connects TRBV7-2 to TRBJ1-5, with unresolved D. Germline CDR1 reads SGHTA; CDR2 reads FQGNSA. Trimming removed 3 bases at V and 0 bases at J, with 6 bases between. The CDR3 length is 14 residues.

The chain carries TRBV10-3 and TRBJ2-3; D gene unclear. Germline-derived CDR1 and CDR2 are ENHRY and SYGVKD. Between the trimmed V and J ends, which lost 2 bases and 5 bases, there was a span of 8 bases. The CDR3 totals 13 residues. CDR3 residues: CAISEGPRDTQYF. CDR3 in DNA: TGTGCCATCAGTGAGGGCCCGAGAGATACGCAGTATTTT.

Many counts were recorded for this clonotype. The rearrangement joins TRBV28 to TRBJ2-2; unclear D gene. This CDR3 is built from 12 residues. The V end lost 7 bases, the J end lost 0 bases, and 3 bases lay between the germline ends. Germline CDR1 reads MDHEN; CDR2 reads SYDVKM. The CDR3 here is CASTTNTGELFF. Here the CDR3 DNA reads TGTGCCAGCACTACGAACACCGGGGAGCTGTTTTTT.

This clonotype was seen more than once but under ten times. The chain couples TRBV13 to TRBJ2-5; 9 positions agree with TRBD1. J gave up 7 bases and V 8 bases, and 5 bases lay outside the gene matches. This CDR3 has 12 amino acids. Germline values: CDR1 PRHDT, CDR2 FYEKMQ (reference sequence). CDR3 coding DNA: TGTGCCAGCGGGACAGGGAGGGCGACCCAGTACTTC. This codes for CASGTGRATQYF.

This clonotype was detected ten times or more. The chain links TRBV7-9 to TRBJ2-7; the D gene is possibly TRBD1 (5 bases). CDR1 and CDR2 from the germline V gene are SEHNR and FQNEAQ (reference sequence). CDR3 length: 13 residues. V was pared by 6 bases and J by 0 bases, with 9 bases between. The CDR3 loop is CASSPTGSYEQYF. The CDR3 nucleotides are TGTGCCAGCAGTCCCACAGGCTCCTACGAGCAGTACTTC.

This clonotype occurred many times. The J gene is TRBJ2-7, the V gene TRBV7-3, with 9 bases fitting TRBD1. CDR1 is SGHTA and CDR2 is FQGTGA in the germline V gene. J gave up 5 bases and V 1 base, and 12 bases lay outside the gene matches. This CDR3 has 17 residues. The CDR3 protein is CASSLNGGTGFGHEQYF. CDR3 coding DNA: TGTGCCAGCAGCTTAAACGGAGGGACAGGGTTCGGGCACGAGCAGTACTTC.

This clonotype was seen repeatedly, ten times or more. The chain carries TRBV4-3 and TRBJ1-6; TRBD1 is a possible D gene (5 bases). In germline, CDR1 is LGHNA, CDR2 YSLEER. The V end was cut by 3 bases, the J end by 5 bases, with 11 bases between. This CDR3 comprises 15 residues. CDR3 sequence reads: CASSHRGDDNSPLHF. CDR3 bases: TGCGCCAGCAGCCACAGAGGGGATGATAATTCACCCCTCCACTTT.

The chain employs TRBV29-1 and TRBJ1-4; D gene ambiguous. Trimming left V 6 bases short and J 0 bases short, with 14 bases between. The CDR3 sequence is 15 residues long. CDR1 SQVTM and CDR2 ANQGSEA come from the germline V gene. This CDR3 reads CSVRAHLATNEKLFF. The CDR3 region has the DNA TGCAGCGTCCGGGCCCACCTCGCAACTAATGAAAAACTGTTTTTT.

This clonotype has a count of ten or more. The rearrangement uses TRBV30 and TRBJ2-5, with a possible D match to TRBD2 (6 bases). Germline CDR1 is GTSNPN and CDR2 is SVGIG (reference sequence). The CDR3 is 13 residues long. Trimming took off 0 bases at V and 4 bases at J, with 9 bases between the two ends. CDR3 sequence: CAWSVKGGETQYF. CDR3 DNA: TGTGCCTGGAGTGTCAAGGGAGGAGAGACCCAGTACTTC.